Sequencing of this TCR beta chain was carried out in a study of T cell repertoires in cytomegalovirus infection. Only a few counts were recorded for this clonotype. Its antigen remains unidentified. TCRdb analysed the reads with MiXCR anew, one entry per CDR3 protein. The sample yields about 920,000 distinct CDR3 sequences, under 40% seen once. The CDR3 spans 15 residues. Germline lookup yields CDR1 SGHTS and CDR2 YDEGEE. The J segment lost 5 bases and the V segment lost 3 bases, leaving 8 bases of the junction unmatched. The V and J genes are TRBV5-8 and TRBJ2-5; the match to TRBD1 covers 9 bases. The sequence derives from a human donor in good health (CMV status not recorded). Some clones in this sample may be carry-over from other donors' samples. The sample here was cultured CD8+ T cells from PBMCs, taken from culture after CMV antigen stimulation. The CDR3 sequence: CASSSRDRVGETQYF. DNA of the CDR3: TGTGCCAGCAGCTCCCGGGACAGGGTAGGGGAGACCCAGTACTTC.